This entry describes one T cell receptor (beta chain). The antigen is undetermined. The data were produced by immunoSEQ multiplex PCR, yet TCRdb's version contains in-frame clones alone and is incomplete. The data contain approximately 1.4 million clones, 98% of them singletons. This sample was included in a study of shared clonotypes between healthy human individuals. Notes on the study in general: Naive subsets typically showed greater estimated richness than memory subsets. Non-shared clonotypes had lower generation probabilities than those shared by all four donors.

The CDR3 contains 15 residues. The V gene's germline CDR1 is SEHNR and CDR2 FQNEAQ (reference sequence). Germline trimming cut 5 bases from V and 3 bases from J; bases unmatched to any gene: 4. This sequence was found in a man aged 25-45 years in good health. V and J are TRBV7-9 and TRBJ2-7; 13 bases fit TRBD2. The sequencing sample was made of naive CD4+ T cells sorted from blood. This sample's subset: CD45RA+ positively selected. The CDR3 DNA reads as TGTGCCAGCAGCCCAGGACTAGCGGGAGTCTACGAGCAGTACTTC. Its protein is CASSPGLAGVYEQYF. The full variable domain, with the rest looked up from reference TRBV7-9 and TRBJ2-7, is DTGVSQNPRHKITKRGQNVTFRCDPISEHNRLYWYRQTLGQGPEFLTYFQNEAQLEKSRLLSDRFSAERPKGSFSTLEIQRTEQGDSAMYLCASSPGLAGVYEQYFGPGTRLTVT.